This TCR beta chain is drawn from a study of T cells in Graves' hyperthyroidism and ophthalmopathy (dated by TCRdb to between 2019 and 2020). With respect to the entire study: Peripheral blood was sampled at the time of initial diagnosis, prior to any treatment. The 100 or so discovery patients were randomly split 7:3 into training and test sets. Following sampling, methimazole starting at 30 mg daily was given to hyperthyroidism patients, and high-dose intravenous methylprednisolone was given to ophthalmopathy patients. The paper reports TCR Vbeta CDR3 sequencing of some 140 peripheral blood samples: over 40 ophthalmopathy, about 75 hyperthyroidism and around 17 progressor patients. In several Graves' hyperthyroidism patients, the study also compared T-cell repertoires from thyroid tissue with T-cell repertoires from blood. Prospective prediction of ophthalmopathy was tested in an independent validation cohort consisting of 18 hyperthyroidism patients and 17 patients who later progressed to ophthalmopathy. A discovery cohort of approximately 100 patients, roughly 43 with Graves' ophthalmopathy and over 55 with stable Graves' hyperthyroidism, was used to find distinguishing TCR V-J signatures.

The hyperthyroidism patients were between 18 and 65 years old and newly diagnosed, with a disease duration of less than 2 months. Any patient with an uncontrolled infection, another autoimmune disease, pregnancy or lactation was excluded. Diagnoses relied on clinical symptoms, serum thyroxine and TRAb, thyroid ultrasound and orbital computed tomography. Blood from progressor patients was drawn when they were first diagnosed with hyperthyroidism, before any ophthalmopathy symptoms appeared. PBMCs were isolated from more than 8 ml of fresh peripheral blood by Ficoll-Paque density gradient centrifugation. Progressor patients were defined as those initially diagnosed with Graves' hyperthyroidism in whom ophthalmopathy developed during follow-up. Total RNA was extracted with Trizol reagent, and quality was checked on an Agilent 2100 Bioanalyzer. Study-level results and caveats: During validation, the model predicted progression to ophthalmopathy a median of approximately 6 months ahead of onset, with around 71% sensitivity and 72.22% specificity. Ophthalmopathy was separated from stable hyperthyroidism by a 13 V-J signature model, with about 88% sensitivity and just over 81% specificity obtained in cross-validation and 80%/75% obtained in testing. Sample size was not statistically predetermined, and investigators were not blinded to group allocation. Most expanded thyroid clonotypes (frequency above 0.001) were also detected in blood, suggesting blood repertoires may reflect thyroid immune responses.

This clonotype was picked up a small number of times. Its binding antigen is unknown. Lacking the conserved final phenylalanine or tryptophan, this CDR3 likely reflects a read error. TCR beta CDR3 regions were amplified from RNA transcripts. The first round of RT-PCR for the TCR CDR3 was performed with the HTBI primer set and the Qiagen OneStep RT-PCR kit. Libraries were constructed in a second round of multiplex PCR, after which size selection and purification were performed. Libraries were sequenced paired-end with 100 bp reads on an Illumina HiSeq2000. Per the source publication's procedure: SOAPnuke was used to process the raw data, removing reads that contained adapters or uncalled bases, had a mean Phred below 15, or lacked an exact match to the constant primer or identifier. High-quality paired reads were merged using COPE v1.2.5, and each unique nucleotide sequence was defined as a clonotype. MiTCR v1.1 was used to align clonotypes to the IMGT TRBV, TRBD and TRBJ reference segments. Only V-J combinations with frequency above 0.0001, covering about 99% of repertoires, were analysed. The TCS score was defined as F50 (clonal expansion) divided by E x V (chaos), with BLOSUM62-based TCRdist calculated between CDR3 peptides within each V-J. Welch's t-statistics and random forest reduced several hundred V-J features to around 14, which were used in a naive Bayes classifier (R e1071). Starting from the raw public reads, TCRdb applied fastp trimming at Q25, assembled clones with MiXCR and retained in-frame beta chains. Rows are combined by CDR3 protein, so each entry shows the most common genes and DNA. TCRdb, rather than the study authors, made the V and J calls. The sample data list approximately 150,000 distinct CDR3 sequences, and approximately 9% of these were observed just once. The top ten constitute 22% of the sample.

V gives up 1 base and J gives up 3 bases, and the segment between their germline ends measures 10 bases. Ends included, the CDR3 has 13 residues. The kept DNA is CDR3 alone, 39 bases in frame from the first base. CDR1 and CDR2 were assigned from the germline V gene (reference sequence) as DFQATT and SNEGSKA. The TCR sequence derives from a young woman with Graves' hyperthyroidism that later progressed to Graves' ophthalmopathy. Material: blood. This receptor chain uses TRBV20-1 and TRBJ2-7; TRBD2 could be the D gene, as 6 bases match. The CDR3 reads as follows: CSARVREDYEQYL. The bases are TGCAGTGCTAGAGTGCGGGAAGACTACGAGCAGTACCTC.